These 3 T cell receptor beta chains share one sample of origin, sequenced in a study of blood T cells in healthy people across ages. A second PCR of 7 to 11 cycles used a sample-barcoded 5' primer and a J-beta primer mix. TCRdb analysed the 5' RACE reads with MiXCR anew, one entry per CDR3 protein. The sample yields 700,000 or so distinct CDR3 sequences, 35% to 50% seen once. The sequenced sample was blood. Receptors were obtained from a man aged 80 or over in good health.

The rearrangement uses TRBV7-9 and TRBJ2-1; no definite D call. The CDR3 runs 13 residues. Germline V CDR1 and CDR2: SEHNR, FQNEAQ (reference sequence). Between the trimmed V and J ends, which lost 5 bases and 6 bases, there was a span of 11 bases. The CDR3 sequence is CASSVGRFNEQFF. CDR3 nucleotide sequence: TGTGCCAGCAGCGTAGGTCGCTTCAATGAGCAGTTCTTC.

This clonotype was counted at least ten times. J is TRBJ2-1 and V is TRBV7-2; 9 bases are shared with TRBD1. V shed 1 base, J shed 6 bases, and the junction held 10 bases outside the gene matches. The length of the CDR3 is 17 residues. CDR1 is SGHTA, CDR2 FQGNSA, per germline. The CDR3 loop is CASSLGPGQGVSNEQFF. The CDR3 DNA reads TGTGCCAGCAGCTTAGGGCCGGGACAGGGAGTTAGCAATGAGCAGTTCTTC.

The chain links TRBV28 to TRBJ2-1; TRBD1 matches at 9 bases. Germline assignment: CDR1 MDHEN and CDR2 SYDVKM. With V trimmed by 6 bases and J by 7 bases, 7 bases remained unmatched. The CDR3 has 14 amino acids. The CDR3 here is CASSPTGTGNEQFF. CDR3 in DNA: TGTGCCAGCAGCCCGACCGGGACAGGGAATGAGCAGTTCTTC.